This section outlines one TCR beta chain sequence together with its context. This sample was included in a study of blood T cell repertoires in COVID-19. Study as a whole: Donors in the United States, Italy and Spain gave samples during acute or convalescent COVID-19. Nucleic acid was either cDNA or gDNA, and it came from T cells, B-cell-depleted T cells, or PBMCs.

Generated by immunoSEQ multiplex PCR, the TCRdb table keeps only in-frame clones and is missing some. The sample yields about 63,000 clones, less than 80% seen once. The origin of this receptor is a human donor in a cohort sampled during active COVID-19. Sequenced material: peripheral blood.

The CDR3 sequence is CATSPGGEYQETQYF. The CDR3 DNA is TGTGCCACCAGCCCTGGGGGGGAGTACCAAGAGACCCAGTACTTC. V is TRBV15 and J is TRBJ2-5; 7 nucleotides agree with TRBD2. V lost 5 bases to trimming and J lost 0 bases; unmatched junction nucleotides: 6. CDR3 length: 15 amino acids. Germline-derived CDR1 and CDR2 are LNHNV and YYDKDF (reference sequence).